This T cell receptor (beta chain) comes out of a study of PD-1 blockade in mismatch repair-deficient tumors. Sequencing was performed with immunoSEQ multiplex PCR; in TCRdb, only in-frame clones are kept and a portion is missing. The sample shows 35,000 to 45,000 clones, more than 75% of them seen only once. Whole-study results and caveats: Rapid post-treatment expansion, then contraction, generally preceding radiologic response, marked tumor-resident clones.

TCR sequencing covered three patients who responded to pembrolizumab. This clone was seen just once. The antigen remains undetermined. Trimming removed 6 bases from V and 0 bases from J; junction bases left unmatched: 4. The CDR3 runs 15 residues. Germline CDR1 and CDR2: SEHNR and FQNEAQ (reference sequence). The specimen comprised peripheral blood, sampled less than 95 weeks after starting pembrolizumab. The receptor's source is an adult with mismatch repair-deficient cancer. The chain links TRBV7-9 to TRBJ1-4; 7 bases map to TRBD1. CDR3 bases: TGTGCCAGCAGTTGGGGACAGTCAACTAATGAAAAACTGTTTTTT. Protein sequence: CASSWGQSTNEKLFF.